The following is a TCR beta chain sequence with its context. Random hexamers were used to reverse transcribe 0.5 to 1 ug of RNA. TCR beta CDR3 was amplified by immunoSEQ multiplex PCR. This amplification extended across 54 Vbeta and 13 Jbeta segments. TCRdb used MiXCR to reprocess the immunoSEQ multiplex PCR reads, holding one entry per CDR3 protein. The data show roughly 84,000 distinct CDR3 sequences, around 96% seen once. V lost 1 base to trimming and J lost 4 bases; unmatched junction nucleotides: 18. CDR3 length equals 18 residues. CDR1 and CDR2 from the germline V gene are DFQATT and SNEGSKA (reference sequence). The data were obtained in a study of CD8 T cells in Susac syndrome.

The sequence was obtained from a human donor with Susac syndrome. Sequencing used CD8+ T cells from PBMCs. The chain uses TRBV20-1 and TRBJ2-5, with TRBD2 matching over 7 bases. As DNA, the CDR3 is TGCAGTGCTAGAGTGGTACGGGAGGCATCCTTTTTAGGAGAGACCCAGTACTTC. This encodes CSARVVREASFLGETQYF.